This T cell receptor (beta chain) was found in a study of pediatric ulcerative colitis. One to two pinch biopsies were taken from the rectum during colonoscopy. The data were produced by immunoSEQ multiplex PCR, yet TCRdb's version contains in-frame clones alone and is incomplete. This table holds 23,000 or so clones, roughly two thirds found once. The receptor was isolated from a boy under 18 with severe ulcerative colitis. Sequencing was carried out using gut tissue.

This chain's CDR3 is CAWVRTYTQYF. DNA of the CDR3: TGTGCCTGGGTTAGGACTTATACGCAGTATTTT. J is TRBJ2-3 and V is TRBV30, with D possibly matching TRBD2 (5 bases). Germline CDR1 and CDR2: GTSNPN and SVGIG (reference sequence). With 5 bases removed from V and 7 bases from J, the gap between germline ends came to 10 bases. CDR3 length: 11 residues. The whole variable domain, filled in from reference TRBV30 and TRBJ2-3, reads SQTIHQWPATLVQPVGSPLSLECTVEGTSNPNLYWYRQAAGRGLQLLFYSVGIGQISSEVPQNLSASRPQDRQFILSSKKLLLSDSGFYLCAWVRTYTQYFGPGTRLTVL.